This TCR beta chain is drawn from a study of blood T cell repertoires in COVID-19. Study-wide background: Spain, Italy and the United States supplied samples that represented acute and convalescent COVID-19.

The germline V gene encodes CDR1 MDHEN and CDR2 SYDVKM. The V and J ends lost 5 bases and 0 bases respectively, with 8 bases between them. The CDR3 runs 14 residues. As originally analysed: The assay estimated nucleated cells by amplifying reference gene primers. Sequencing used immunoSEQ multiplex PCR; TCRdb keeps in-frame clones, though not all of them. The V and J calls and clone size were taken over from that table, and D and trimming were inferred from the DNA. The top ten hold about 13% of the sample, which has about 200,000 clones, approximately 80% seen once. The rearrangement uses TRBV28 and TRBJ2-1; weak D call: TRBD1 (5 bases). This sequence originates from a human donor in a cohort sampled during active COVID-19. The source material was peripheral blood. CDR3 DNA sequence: TGTGCCAGCAGTATGCAGGGCTCCTACAATGAGCAGTTCTTC. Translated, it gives CASSMQGSYNEQFF.